This T cell receptor (beta chain) was identified in a study of blood T cell repertoires in COVID-19 (dated by TCRdb to the early 2020s). Broadly, across the study: Collaborator samples came from the United States, Italy and Spain and covered acute and convalescent phases of COVID-19. Deeply sampled blood TCRbeta repertoires from subjects exposed to, actively infected with, or recovered from COVID-19 were included in the dataset. The samples were drawn from the first 160 participants of the ongoing ImmuneRACE study and from 1,200 or so subjects provided by 6 global collaborators. The repertoires were released in a freely available public database meant as a resource for research on the immune response to SARS-CoV-2. The prospective study material was composed of cDNA or gDNA derived from T cells, B-cell-depleted T cells, or PBMCs. Sample metadata almost always included a de-identified subject ID, COVID-19 status, age in years and sex. HLA class I and class II types, where available, came from metadata supplied by the sample provider rather than from assay-based typing.

Results and caveats for the whole study, not just this receptor: The quantity of clinical and demographic metadata differed by source and by participant and was supplied without curation.

Each collaborating institution followed its own protocols to collect whole blood in K2EDTA tubes. For TCRbeta analysis, collaborator samples were shipped as frozen whole blood, as isolated PBMCs, or as DNA extracted from either sample type. TCRbeta CDR3 regions were amplified from genomic DNA using the immunoSEQ Assay, a bias-controlled multiplex PCR. Concerning the study's data processing: The number of nucleated cells in each sample was estimated by amplification of reference gene primers within the assay. To quantify the absolute abundance of each unique TCRbeta CDR3 rearrangement, sequence reads were collapsed and filtered. For each sample, productive Simpson clonality was calculated as the square root of Simpson's diversity index across productive rearrangements. In TCRdb, the immuneACCESS table is reduced to in-frame sequences with V and J assigned. These tables do not hold every clone; where another copy was compared, an unresolved V gene accounts for under half, and the others remain unexplained. The DNA gave D and trimming, while V, J and clone size come from that table. This sample gives over 200,000 clones in total; about nine tenths of them show up just once. The ten largest clones capture around 2.9% of the sample.

To note about this clone: What antigen it recognizes has not been identified. Base qualities were left out, and no much larger clone turns up one base away.

CDR1 and CDR2 are drawn from the germline V gene: SQVTM, ANQGSEA. The trim is 7 bases for V and 0 bases for J, with a gap of 10 bases between the germline ends. From cysteine to phenylalanine, the CDR3 is 13 amino acids long. CDR3 DNA only is kept here, 39 bases in frame from base 1. The chain employs TRBV29-1 and TRBJ2-1; 6 matching bases give a weak D call of TRBD1. This clonotype originated in a woman in her fifties or sixties with acute or convalescent COVID-19. The sequencing sample was made of peripheral blood. The nucleotide sequence is TGCAGCGCCGCCAGGGGCTCCTACAATGAGCAGTTCTTC. Translated, it gives CSAARGSYNEQFF.